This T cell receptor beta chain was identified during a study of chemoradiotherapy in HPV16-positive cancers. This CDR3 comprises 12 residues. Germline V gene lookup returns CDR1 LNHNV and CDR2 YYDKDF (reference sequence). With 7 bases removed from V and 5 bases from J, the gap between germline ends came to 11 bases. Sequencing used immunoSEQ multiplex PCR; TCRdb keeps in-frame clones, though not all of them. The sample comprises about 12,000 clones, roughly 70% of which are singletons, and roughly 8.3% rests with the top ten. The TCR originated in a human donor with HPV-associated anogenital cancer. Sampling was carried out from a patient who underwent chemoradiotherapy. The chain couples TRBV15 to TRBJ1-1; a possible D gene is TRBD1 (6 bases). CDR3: CATNSGETEAFF. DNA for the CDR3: TGTGCCACCAACTCAGGGGAGACTGAAGCTTTCTTT.